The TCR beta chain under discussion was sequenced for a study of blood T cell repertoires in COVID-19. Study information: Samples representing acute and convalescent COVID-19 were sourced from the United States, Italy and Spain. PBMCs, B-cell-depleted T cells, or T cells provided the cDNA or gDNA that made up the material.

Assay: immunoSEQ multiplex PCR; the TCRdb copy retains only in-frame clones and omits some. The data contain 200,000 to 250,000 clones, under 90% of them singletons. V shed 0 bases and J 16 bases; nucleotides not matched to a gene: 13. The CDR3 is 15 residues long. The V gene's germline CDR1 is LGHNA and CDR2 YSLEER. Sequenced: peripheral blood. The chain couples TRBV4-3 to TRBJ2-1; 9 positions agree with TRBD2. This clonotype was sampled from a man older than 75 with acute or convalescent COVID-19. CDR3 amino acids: CASSQDLGPVGTSFF. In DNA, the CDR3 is TGCGCCAGCAGCCAAGATCTGGGGCCGGTGGGGACTAGCTTCTTC.